This T cell receptor (beta chain) was sequenced for a study of T cells after yellow fever vaccination. About the research overall: Low-cell-number fractions were prepared with SMART-Seq v4 Ultra Low Input. Study-wide results and caveats: Abundant clonotypes from the bulk population could have been carried over as contaminants into FACS-sorted repertoires. Overall, a small share of clonotypes was seen in both CD4 and CD8 compartments.

About this clonotype itself: As yet, its antigen is unknown.

The CDR3 length is 11 residues. Trimming left V 10 bases short and J 10 bases short, with 16 bases between. CDR1 and CDR2 from the germline V gene are MNHEY and SVGEGT. Template switching by 5'RACE produced TCR cDNA, adding a universal primer site and UMIs. TCRdb analysed the 5' RACE reads with MiXCR anew, one entry per CDR3 protein. The top ten clones hold 20% to 25% of a sample with over 300,000 distinct CDR3 sequences, 4.1% of them seen once. This receptor was taken from a young man who received the YFV17D yellow fever vaccine. The J gene is TRBJ2-5, the V gene TRBV6-2 or TRBV6-3; the D gene is possibly TRBD1 (6 bases). The starting material was PBMCs, obtained 5 days after the yellow fever booster vaccination. CDR3 sequence (DNA): TGTGCCACTGGGACAAGGGGAGACCAGTACTTC. Translating gives CATGTRGDQYF.